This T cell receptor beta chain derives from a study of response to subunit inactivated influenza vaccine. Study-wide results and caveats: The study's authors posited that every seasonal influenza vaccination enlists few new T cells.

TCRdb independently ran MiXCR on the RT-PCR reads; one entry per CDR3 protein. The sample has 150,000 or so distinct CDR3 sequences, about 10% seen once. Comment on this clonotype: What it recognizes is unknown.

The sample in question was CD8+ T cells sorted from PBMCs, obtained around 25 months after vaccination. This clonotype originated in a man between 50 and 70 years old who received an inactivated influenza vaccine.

The CDR3, as DNA: TGTGCCACCAGCAGAGATACGGAGACCCAGTACTTC. Amino acids: CATSRDTETQYF. The chain recombines TRBV15 with TRBJ2-5; no firm D call. Germline CDR1 reads LNHNV; CDR2 reads YYDKDF (reference sequence). Trimming took 0 bases from V and 5 from J, leaving 4 bases between them. This CDR3 region has 12 residues.